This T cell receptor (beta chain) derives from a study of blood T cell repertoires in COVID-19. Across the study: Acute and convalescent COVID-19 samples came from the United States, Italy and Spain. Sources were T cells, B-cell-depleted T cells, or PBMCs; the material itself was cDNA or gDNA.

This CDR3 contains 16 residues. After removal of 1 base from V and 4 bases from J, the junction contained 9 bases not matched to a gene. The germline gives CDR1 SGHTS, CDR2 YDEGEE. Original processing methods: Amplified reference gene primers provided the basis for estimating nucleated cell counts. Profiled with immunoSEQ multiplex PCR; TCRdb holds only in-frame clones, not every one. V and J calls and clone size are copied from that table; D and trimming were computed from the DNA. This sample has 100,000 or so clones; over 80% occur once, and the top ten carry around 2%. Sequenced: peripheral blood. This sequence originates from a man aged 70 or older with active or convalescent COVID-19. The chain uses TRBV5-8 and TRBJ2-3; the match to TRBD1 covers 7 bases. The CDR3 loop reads CASSLRPGGKSDTQYF. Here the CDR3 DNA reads TGTGCCAGCAGCTTGCGGCCAGGGGGAAAGTCAGATACGCAGTATTTT. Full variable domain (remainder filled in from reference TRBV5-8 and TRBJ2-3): EAGVTQSPTHLIKTRGQQATLRCSPISGHTSVYWYQQALGLGLQFLLWYDEGEERNRGNFPPRFSGRQFPNYSSELNVNALELEDSALYLCASSLRPGGKSDTQYFGPGTRLTVL.